The sequence of this T cell receptor beta chain was determined in a study of shared clonotypes between healthy human individuals. For the study at large: Ranging from 18 to 49 in age, donors were two women and a few men.

Replicate PCRs for sorted subsets used about 200 ng DNA; this equaled 30,000 to 35,000 T cell genomes. TCRdb's table, derived via immunoSEQ multiplex PCR, lists solely in-frame clones and lacks some. The sample has under 85,000 clones, under 65% seen once. Germline V gene lookup returns CDR1 SNHLY and CDR2 FYNNEI. The length of the CDR3 is 15 residues. Trimming took off 10 bases at V and 2 bases at J, with 17 bases between the two ends. The rearrangement links TRBV2 to TRBJ2-2; D possibly matches TRBD1 or TRBD2 (5 bases each). Sequences were obtained from memory CD8+ T cells sorted from blood. Subset defined: CD45RO+ cells pooled with CCR7-negative TemRA cells. The TCR comes from a man younger than 40 in good health. CDR3 coding DNA: TGTGCCACCACCTGGGACGGAAGAAACACCGGGGAGCTGTTTTTT. Translating gives CATTWDGRNTGELFF.